This T cell receptor (beta chain) was recovered during a study of PD-1 blockade in classical Hodgkin lymphoma. Looking at the study overall: Nivolumab dosing for patients was 3 mg/kg, administered intravenously every 2 weeks.

CDR3 length: 15 amino acids. The germline gives CDR1 MNHEY, CDR2 SVGAGI. V lost 6 bases and J lost 4; bases outside the gene matches: 10. Study-level points and caveats: The baseline diversity of complete responders showed similarity to that of newly diagnosed patients. When nivolumab was started under 1 year after ASCT, patients were excluded. CD4+ but not CD8+ TCR diversity rose significantly by C4D1.

Regarding this clone: Its antigen is not identified.

Clones were sequenced by immunoSEQ multiplex PCR, and TCRdb holds only the in-frame ones, with some missing. The sample has around 40,000 clones; over 65% are singletons. Each and every patient relapsed after autologous stem cell transplantation, and patients got differing brentuximab vedotin exposure. The sequence was collected from a human donor with classical Hodgkin lymphoma. Material: peripheral blood mononuclear cells (PBMCs), obtained at baseline. The chain combines TRBV6-5 with TRBJ1-2, with 8 nucleotides matching TRBD1. CDR3 sequence: CASRRTGTFVYGYTF. The DNA for the CDR3 is TGTGCCAGCAGACGGACAGGGACTTTCGTCTATGGCTACACCTTC.